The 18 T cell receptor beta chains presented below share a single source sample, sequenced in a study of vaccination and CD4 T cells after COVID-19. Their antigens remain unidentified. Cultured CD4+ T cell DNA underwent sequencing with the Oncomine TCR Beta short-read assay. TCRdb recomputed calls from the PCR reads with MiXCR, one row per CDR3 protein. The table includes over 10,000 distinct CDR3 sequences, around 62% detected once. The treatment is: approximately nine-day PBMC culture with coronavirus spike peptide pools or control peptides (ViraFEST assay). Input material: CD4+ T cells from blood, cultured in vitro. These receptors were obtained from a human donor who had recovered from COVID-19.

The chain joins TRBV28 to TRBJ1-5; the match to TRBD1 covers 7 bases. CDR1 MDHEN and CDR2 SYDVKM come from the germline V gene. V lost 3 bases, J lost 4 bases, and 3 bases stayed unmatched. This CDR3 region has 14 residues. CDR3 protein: CASSFLQGNQPQHF. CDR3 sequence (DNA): TGTGCCAGCAGTTTCTTACAGGGGAATCAGCCCCAGCATTTT.

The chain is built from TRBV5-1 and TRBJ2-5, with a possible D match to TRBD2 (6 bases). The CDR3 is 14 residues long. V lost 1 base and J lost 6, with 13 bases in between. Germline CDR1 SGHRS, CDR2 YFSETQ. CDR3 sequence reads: CASSLYPGRKTQYF. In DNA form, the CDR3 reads TGCGCCAGCAGCTTGTACCCAGGGAGGAAGACCCAGTACTTC.

The CDR3, as DNA: TGTGCCAGTAGTAGAGCTCCAGAAATACAAGAGACCCAGTACTTC. Translating gives CASSRAPEIQETQYF. The chain combines TRBV19 with TRBJ2-5; D remains unclear. The V gene's germline CDR1 is LNHDA and CDR2 SQIVND (reference sequence). The V gene lost 4 bases and the J gene lost 2 bases, with 14 bases spanning the gap. This CDR3 is 15 amino acids long. Based on the CDR3 plus reference TRBV19 and TRBJ2-5, the full variable domain is DGGITQSPKYLFRKEGQNVTLSCEQNLNHDAMYWYRQDPGQGLRLIYYSQIVNDFQKGDIAEGYSVSREKKESFPLTVTSAQKNPTAFYLCASSRAPEIQETQYFGPGTRLLVL.

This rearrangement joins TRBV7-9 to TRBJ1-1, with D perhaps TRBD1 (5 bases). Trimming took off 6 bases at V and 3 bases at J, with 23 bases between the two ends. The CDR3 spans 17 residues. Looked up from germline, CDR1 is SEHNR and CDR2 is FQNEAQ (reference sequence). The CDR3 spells CASSSTFPQGPDTEAFF. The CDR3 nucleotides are TGTGCCAGCAGTTCTACATTCCCCCAGGGTCCGGACACTGAAGCTTTCTTT.

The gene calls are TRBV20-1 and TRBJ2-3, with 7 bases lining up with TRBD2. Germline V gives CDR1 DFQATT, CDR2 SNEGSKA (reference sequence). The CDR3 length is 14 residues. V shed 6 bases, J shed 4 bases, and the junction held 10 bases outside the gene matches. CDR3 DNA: TGCAGTGCGACTAGACGGGAGGTGGCAGATACGCAGTATTTT. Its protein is CSATRREVADTQYF.

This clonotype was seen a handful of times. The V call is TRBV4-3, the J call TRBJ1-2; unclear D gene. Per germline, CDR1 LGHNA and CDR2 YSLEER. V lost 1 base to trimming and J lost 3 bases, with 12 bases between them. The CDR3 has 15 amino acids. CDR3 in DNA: TGCGCCAGCAGCCAAGCGGCGATTGGCGACTATGGCTACACCTTC. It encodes CASSQAAIGDYGYTF.

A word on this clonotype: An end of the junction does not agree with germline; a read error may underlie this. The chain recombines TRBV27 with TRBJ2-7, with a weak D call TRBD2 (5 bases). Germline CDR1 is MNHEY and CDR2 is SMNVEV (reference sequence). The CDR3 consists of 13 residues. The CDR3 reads CASRPNQDYEQCF. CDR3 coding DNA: TGTGCCAGCAGACCAAACCAAGACTACGAGCAGTGCTTC.

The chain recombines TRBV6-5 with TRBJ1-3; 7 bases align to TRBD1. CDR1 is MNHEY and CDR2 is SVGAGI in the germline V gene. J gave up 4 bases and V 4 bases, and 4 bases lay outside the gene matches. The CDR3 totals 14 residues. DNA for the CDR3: TGTGCCAGCAGTTTAGGGGGCGAAGGAAACACCATATATTTT. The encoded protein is CASSLGGEGNTIYF.

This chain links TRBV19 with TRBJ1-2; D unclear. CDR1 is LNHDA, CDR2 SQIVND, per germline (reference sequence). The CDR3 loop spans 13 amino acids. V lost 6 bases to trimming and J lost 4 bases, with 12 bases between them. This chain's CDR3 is CASRSGVPYGYTF. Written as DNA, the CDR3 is TGTGCCAGTAGGTCTGGAGTCCCCTATGGCTACACCTTC. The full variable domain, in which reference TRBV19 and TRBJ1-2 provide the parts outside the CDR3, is DGGITQSPKYLFRKEGQNVTLSCEQNLNHDAMYWYRQDPGQGLRLIYYSQIVNDFQKGDIAEGYSVSREKKESFPLTVTSAQKNPTAFYLCASRSGVPYGYTFGSGTRLTVV.

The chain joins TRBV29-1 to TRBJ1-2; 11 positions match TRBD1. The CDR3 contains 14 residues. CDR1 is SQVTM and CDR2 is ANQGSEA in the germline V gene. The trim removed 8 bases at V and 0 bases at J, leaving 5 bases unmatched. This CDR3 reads CSTGTGGANYGYTF. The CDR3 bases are TGCAGCACCGGGACAGGGGGAGCTAACTATGGCTACACCTTC.

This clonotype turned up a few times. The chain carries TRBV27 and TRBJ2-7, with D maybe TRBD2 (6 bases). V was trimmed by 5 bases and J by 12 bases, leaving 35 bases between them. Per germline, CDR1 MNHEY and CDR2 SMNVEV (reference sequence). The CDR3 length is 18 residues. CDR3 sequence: CASSPIGPAGGLVLIRYF. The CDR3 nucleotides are TGTGCCAGCAGTCCAATAGGCCCCGCTGGGGGGTTGGTTTTGATTCGGTACTTC.

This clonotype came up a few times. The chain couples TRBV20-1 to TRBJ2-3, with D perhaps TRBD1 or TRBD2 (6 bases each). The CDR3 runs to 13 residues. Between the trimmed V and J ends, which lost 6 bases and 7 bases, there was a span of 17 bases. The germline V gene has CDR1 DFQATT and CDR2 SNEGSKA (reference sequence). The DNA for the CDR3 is TGCAGTGCAGGGGGGATCGTTAAAAATACGCAGTATTTT. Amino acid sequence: CSAGGIVKNTQYF.

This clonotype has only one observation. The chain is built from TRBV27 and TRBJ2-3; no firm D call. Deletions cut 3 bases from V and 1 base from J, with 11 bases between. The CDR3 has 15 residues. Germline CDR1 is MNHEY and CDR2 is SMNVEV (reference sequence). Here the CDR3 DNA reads TGTGCCAGCAGTTTGGTGGCGGTCCGCACAGATACGCAGTATTTT. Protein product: CASSLVAVRTDTQYF.

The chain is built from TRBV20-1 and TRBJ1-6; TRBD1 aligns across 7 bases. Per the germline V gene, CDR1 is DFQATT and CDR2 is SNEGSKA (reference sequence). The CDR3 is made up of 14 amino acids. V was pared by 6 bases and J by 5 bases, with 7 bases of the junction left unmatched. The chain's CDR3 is CSAPDQGDNSPLHF. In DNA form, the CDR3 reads TGCAGTGCACCGGACCAGGGGGATAATTCACCCCTCCACTTT.

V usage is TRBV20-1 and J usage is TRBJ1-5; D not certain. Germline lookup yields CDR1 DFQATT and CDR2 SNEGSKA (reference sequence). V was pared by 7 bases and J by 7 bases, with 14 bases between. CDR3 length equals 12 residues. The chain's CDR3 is CSDRIGPQPQHF. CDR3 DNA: TGCAGTGATAGGATAGGGCCCCAGCCCCAGCATTTT.

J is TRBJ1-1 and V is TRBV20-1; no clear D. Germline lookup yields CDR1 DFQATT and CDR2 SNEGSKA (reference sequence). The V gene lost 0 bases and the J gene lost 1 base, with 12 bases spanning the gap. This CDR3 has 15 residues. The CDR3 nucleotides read TGCAGTGCTAGAGAGCCTACAAAGGGGAACACTGAAGCTTTCTTT. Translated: CSAREPTKGNTEAFF.

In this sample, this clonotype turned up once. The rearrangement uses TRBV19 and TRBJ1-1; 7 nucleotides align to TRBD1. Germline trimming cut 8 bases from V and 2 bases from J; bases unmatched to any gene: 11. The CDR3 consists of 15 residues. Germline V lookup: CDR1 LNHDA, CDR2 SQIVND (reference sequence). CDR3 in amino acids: CASSSTGTANTEAFF. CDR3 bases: TGTGCCAGTTCGTCGACCGGGACAGCAAACACTGAAGCTTTCTTT.

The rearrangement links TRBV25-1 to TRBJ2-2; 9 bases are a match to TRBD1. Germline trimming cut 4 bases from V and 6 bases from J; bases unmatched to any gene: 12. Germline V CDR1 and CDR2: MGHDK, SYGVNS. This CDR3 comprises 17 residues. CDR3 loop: CASSGLPGQGRSGELFF. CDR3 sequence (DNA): TGTGCCAGCAGTGGACTACCGGGACAGGGCAGGTCCGGGGAGCTGTTTTTT. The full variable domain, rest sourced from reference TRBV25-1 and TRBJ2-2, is EADIYQTPRYLVIGTGKKITLECSQTMGHDKMYWYQQDPGMELHLIHYSYGVNSTEKGDLSSESTVSRIRTEHFPLTLESARPSHTSQYLCASSGLPGQGRSGELFFGEGSRLTVL.